Listed here are 5 T cell receptor beta chains from one sample, sequenced in a study of shared clonotypes between healthy human individuals. TCRdb keeps only in-frame clones here, not all; method: immunoSEQ multiplex PCR. This sample yields about 770,000 clones, of which just under 75% are seen a single time; 1.8% belongs to the top ten. Specimen: memory CD4+ T cells sorted from blood. Subset noted: CD45RA-negative fraction. These receptors all come from a woman aged 25 to 39 in good health.

The rearrangement links TRBV7-2 to TRBJ2-5, with 14 bases matching TRBD2. CDR1 SGHTA and CDR2 FQGNSA come from the germline V gene. J was trimmed by 5 bases and V by 5 bases; bases with no gene match: 4. The CDR3 is made up of 15 amino acids. CDR3 residues: CASSQGLAGDETQYF. The CDR3 bases are TGTGCCAGCAGCCAGGGACTAGCGGGAGATGAGACCCAGTACTTC.

The chain employs TRBV7-6 and TRBJ2-7; D tentatively fits TRBD1 or TRBD2 (6 bases each). V was shortened by 5 bases and J by 6 bases, with 14 bases between the two germline ends. This CDR3 has 13 amino acids. The germline gives CDR1 SGHVS, CDR2 FNYEAQ. This CDR3 is CASSPGAGLEQYF. In DNA, the CDR3 is TGTGCCAGCAGCCCGGGGGCCGGCCTCGAGCAGTACTTC.

J is TRBJ2-7 and V is TRBV27; 8 bases are shared with TRBD2. The length of the CDR3 is 16 residues. Germline trimming cut 1 base from V and 3 bases from J; bases unmatched to any gene: 8. Germline values: CDR1 MNHEY, CDR2 SMNVEV (reference sequence). This CDR3 reads CASSLYTGGGGYEQYF. The DNA of the CDR3 is TGTGCCAGCAGTTTATATACGGGAGGGGGAGGCTACGAGCAGTACTTC.

V is TRBV2 and J is TRBJ1-4, with D possibly being TRBD1 (5 bases). V lost 6 bases, J lost 0 bases, and 11 bases lay in between. The germline CDR1 and CDR2 sequences are SNHLY and FYNNEI. The CDR3 is made up of 15 amino acids. The CDR3 DNA follows: TGTGCCAGCAGGGGAACAGGCTCAACTAATGAAAAACTGTTTTTT. This codes for CASRGTGSTNEKLFF. The full variable domain, with the rest looked up from reference TRBV2 and TRBJ1-4, is EPEVTQTPSHQVTQMGQEVILRCVPISNHLYFYWYRQILGQKVEFLVSFYNNEISEKSEIFDDQFSVERPDGSNFTLKIRSTKLEDSAMYFCASRGTGSTNEKLFFGSGTQLSVL.

The V and J genes are TRBV2 and TRBJ2-2; D uncertain. Between the trimmed V and J ends, which lost 4 bases and 4 bases, there was a span of 13 bases. CDR1 and CDR2 from the germline V gene are SNHLY and FYNNEI. The length of the CDR3 is 15 residues. The CDR3 region has the DNA TGTGCCAGCAGTGTCGGTAGCCGTGCCACCGGGGAGCTGTTTTTT. Protein sequence: CASSVGSRATGELFF.